A single sample is the source of the 9 T cell receptor beta chains below, sequenced in a study of blood T cell repertoires in COVID-19. Profiling relied on immunoSEQ multiplex PCR, and the TCRdb table lists in-frame clones only, not all of them. The sample has about 300,000 clones, around nine tenths seen once. The specimen was PBMCs or T cells enriched from blood (not recorded which). The receptors shown here come from a woman aged 30 to 39 who had recovered from COVID-19.

The chain employs TRBV7-9 and TRBJ2-1; 10 bases match TRBD2. Germline V lookup: CDR1 SEHNR, CDR2 FQNEAQ (reference sequence). V was clipped by 11 bases and J by 4 bases; unmatched bases: 11. The CDR3 spans 15 residues. The CDR3: CAARGTSGAYNEQFF. The DNA for the CDR3 is TGTGCCGCCCGGGGAACTAGCGGGGCTTACAATGAGCAGTTCTTC.

The chain employs TRBV5-8 and TRBJ2-7; D may be TRBD2 (6 bases). V gave up 1 base and J gave up 2 bases, with 10 bases separating them. CDR3 length equals 14 residues. Germline-derived CDR1 and CDR2 are SGHTS and YDEGEE. CDR3 sequence (DNA): TGTGCCAGCAGCTTGAGGCGGGAAGCCTACGAGCAGTACTTC. Residues: CASSLRREAYEQYF.

This chain joins TRBV28 and TRBJ1-2; unclear D gene. Germline loops: CDR1 MDHEN, CDR2 SYDVKM. V lost 1 base to trimming and J lost 4 bases, with 7 bases between them. The CDR3 has 13 residues. The CDR3 bases are TGTGCCAGCAGTTTATTACGGGGCTATGGCTACACCTTC. It specifies CASSLLRGYGYTF.

The genes are TRBV5-4 and TRBJ2-1; 8 bases line up with TRBD2. Germline CDR1 is SGHNT and CDR2 is YYREEE (reference sequence). The CDR3 is 16 amino acids. J gave up 4 bases and V 4 bases, and 10 bases lay outside the gene matches. The CDR3 reads CASSNPTSGLYNEQFF. For the CDR3, the DNA is TGTGCCAGCAGCAATCCTACTAGCGGATTATACAATGAGCAGTTCTTC.

This chain links TRBV11-2 with TRBJ2-3; TRBD2 matches 7 bases. The CDR3 is 16 amino acids. V shed 2 bases and J 3 bases; nucleotides not matched to a gene: 8. The germline V gene encodes CDR1 SGHAT and CDR2 FQNNGV. The CDR3 DNA follows: TGTGCCAGCAGCTTACTTATGCGGGAGAGGACAGATACGCAGTATTTT. Protein: CASSLLMRERTDTQYF.

This sequence joins TRBV19 and TRBJ1-1; the match to TRBD1 covers 9 bases. With V trimmed by 6 bases and J by 4 bases, 6 bases remained unmatched. This CDR3 has 14 amino acids. Germline V gene lookup returns CDR1 LNHDA and CDR2 SQIVND (reference sequence). The CDR3 sequence is CASRGTGRTTEAFF. The CDR3 region has the DNA TGTGCCAGTAGGGGGACAGGGCGGACCACTGAAGCTTTCTTT. Full variable domain (rest looked up from reference TRBV19 and TRBJ1-1): DGGITQSPKYLFRKEGQNVTLSCEQNLNHDAMYWYRQDPGQGLRLIYYSQIVNDFQKGDIAEGYSVSREKKESFPLTVTSAQKNPTAFYLCASRGTGRTTEAFFGQGTRLTVV.

V and J are TRBV3-1 (or the pseudogene TRBV3-2) and TRBJ2-5; D gene ambiguous. The V and J ends lost 3 bases and 4 bases respectively, with 6 bases between them. The CDR3 runs 12 residues. CDR1 is LGHDT, CDR2 YNNKEL, per germline (reference sequence). The CDR3 DNA reads TGTGCCAGCAGCCATAGTGGAGAGACCCAGTACTTC. As protein: CASSHSGETQYF.

The genes are TRBV6-2 or TRBV6-3 and TRBJ2-3; D unclear. V gave up 5 bases and J gave up 0 bases, with 15 bases separating them. Germline CDR1 is MNHEY and CDR2 is SVGEGT. The CDR3 has 16 residues. CDR3 in amino acids: CASSPIGSLSTDTQYF. The CDR3 DNA follows: TGTGCCAGCAGTCCGATCGGGTCTCTCAGCACAGATACGCAGTATTTT.

V usage is TRBV4-2 and J usage is TRBJ2-2; D gene uncertain. CDR3 size: 14 residues. Germline CDR1 reads LGHNA; CDR2 reads YNFKEQ. Trimming removed 4 bases at V and 3 bases at J, with 9 bases between. CDR3 sequence reads: CASSPVPDTGELFF. The CDR3 coding sequence is TGTGCCAGCAGCCCTGTACCGGACACCGGGGAGCTGTTTTTT.